This entry describes one T cell receptor (beta chain). This record comes from a study of tumor-infiltrating lymphocytes in oesophageal squamous cell carcinoma. TCRdb recomputed calls from the PCR reads with MiXCR, one row per CDR3 protein. This table holds 15,000 to 20,000 distinct CDR3 sequences, 35% to 45% found once. V lost 5 bases to trimming and J lost 0 bases, with 8 bases between them. Germline V gene lookup returns CDR1 SGHTA and CDR2 FQGNSA. The CDR3 is made up of 15 amino acids. The sample comprised normal esophageal tissue next to the tumor. The source is a female donor with esophageal squamous cell carcinoma. V gene TRBV7-2 combines with J gene TRBJ2-6, with TRBD1 as a possible D gene (6 bases). The CDR3 sequence is CASSPQGSGANVLTF. DNA of the CDR3: TGTGCCAGCAGCCCACAGGGCTCTGGGGCCAACGTCCTGACTTTC. The entire variable domain, with the rest obtained from reference TRBV7-2 and TRBJ2-6, is as follows: GAGVSQSPSNKVTEKGKDVELRCDPISGHTALYWYRQSLGQGLEFLIYFQGNSAPDKSGLPSDRFSAERTGGSVSTLTIQRTQQEDSAVYLCASSPQGSGANVLTFGAGSRLTVL.